These 6 T cell receptor beta chains originate from one sample sequenced in a study of blood T cell repertoires in COVID-19. The assay was immunoSEQ multiplex PCR, and TCRdb's table has in-frame clones only and misses some. The sample consists of 70,000 to 100,000 clones, approximately 91% of them appearing once. Material for sequencing was peripheral blood. The source of these receptors is a man aged 60-69 years with acute or convalescent COVID-19.

This clone is a singleton in its sample. This chain joins TRBV19 and TRBJ1-2; TRBD1 aligns across 7 bases. Germline assignment: CDR1 LNHDA and CDR2 SQIVND (reference sequence). The CDR3 runs 15 residues. Trimming cost V 4 bases and J 7 bases; bases outside gene matches: 12. The chain's CDR3 is CASSTRQGRPLGYTF. CDR3 in DNA: TGTGCCAGTAGTACAAGACAGGGCCGACCTCTTGGCTACACCTTC. The full variable domain, in which reference TRBV19 and TRBJ1-2 provide the parts outside the CDR3, is DGGITQSPKYLFRKEGQNVTLSCEQNLNHDAMYWYRQDPGQGLRLIYYSQIVNDFQKGDIAEGYSVSREKKESFPLTVTSAQKNPTAFYLCASSTRQGRPLGYTFGSGTRLTVV.

This clone occurred once. The chain combines TRBV15 with TRBJ2-5; 9 nucleotides line up with TRBD1. This CDR3 is 15 amino acids long. Trimming removed 5 bases from V and 5 bases from J; junction bases left unmatched: 9. The germline gives CDR1 LNHNV, CDR2 YYDKDF (reference sequence). CDR3 sequence: CATSFRDRDAETQYF. CDR3 in DNA: TGTGCCACCAGCTTCCGGGACAGGGACGCCGAGACCCAGTACTTC. Together with reference TRBV15 and TRBJ2-5, the CDR3 gives the full variable domain: DAMVIQNPRYQVTQFGKPVTLSCSQTLNHNVMYWYQQKSSQAPKLLFHYYDKDFNNEADTPDNFQSRRPNTSFCFLDIRSPGLGDTAMYLCATSFRDRDAETQYFGPGTRLLVL.

This clone showed up just once. The chain couples TRBV19 to TRBJ2-7; 11 bases are shared with TRBD2. CDR1 and CDR2 (germline): LNHDA, SQIVND (reference sequence). The CDR3 loop spans 14 amino acids. V gave up 2 bases and J gave up 7 bases; unmatched junction bases: 4. In nucleotides, the CDR3 is TGTGCCAGTAGTATACTAGCGGGAGGATATGAGCAGTACTTC. Translation: CASSILAGGYEQYF.

The V and J genes are TRBV29-1 and TRBJ1-3; D remains unclear. V lost 2 bases and J 0 bases, leaving 11 bases between the germline ends. CDR3 length: 15 residues. CDR1 and CDR2 from the germline V gene are SQVTM and ANQGSEA. In nucleotides, the CDR3 is TGCAGCGTTGAATCGGTCGAGAGCTCTGGAAACACCATATATTTT. It yields the protein CSVESVESSGNTIYF. The full variable domain, in which reference TRBV29-1 and TRBJ1-3 provide the parts outside the CDR3, is SAVISQKPSRDICQRGTSLTIQCQVDSQVTMMFWYRQQPGQSLTLIATANQGSEATYESGFVIDKFPISRPNLTFSTLTVSNMSPEDSSIYLCSVESVESSGNTIYFGEGSWLTVV.

This clone was detected once. The chain uses TRBV3-1 (or the pseudogene TRBV3-2) and TRBJ1-1, with 9 bases aligning to TRBD1. Germline loops: CDR1 LGHDT, CDR2 YNNKEL (reference sequence). V lost 3 bases, J lost 10 bases, and 3 bases stayed unmatched. The CDR3 has 12 amino acids. The CDR3 region has the DNA TGTGCCAGCAGCCACCAGGGACAGGGAGCTTTCTTT. Protein sequence: CASSHQGQGAFF.

V usage is TRBV4-3 and J usage is TRBJ2-1, with TRBD2 matching 9 bases. V was clipped by 0 bases and J by 7 bases; unmatched bases: 4. This CDR3 is built from 15 residues. Germline CDR1 and CDR2: LGHNA and YSLEER. The CDR3 reads CASSQEMSGRNEQFF. DNA for the CDR3: TGCGCCAGCAGCCAAGAGATGAGCGGGAGGAATGAGCAGTTCTTC.